These 26 T cell receptor beta chains came from one sample sequenced in a study of T cells in pancreatic ductal adenocarcinoma. Measured with immunoSEQ multiplex PCR; TCRdb has only the in-frame clones, and not every one. This table holds over 90,000 clones, over 90% found once. No neoadjuvant therapy was given to the selected pancreatic ductal adenocarcinoma patients before their surgery. Material for sequencing was PBMCs. All receptors come from a human donor with pancreatic ductal adenocarcinoma.

The chain uses TRBV7-9 and TRBJ1-1; 7 bases line up with TRBD1. V was pared by 3 bases and J by 5 bases, with 3 bases of the junction left unmatched. The V gene's germline CDR1 is SEHNR and CDR2 FQNEAQ (reference sequence). This CDR3 has 13 amino acids. CDR3 region: CASSFTGVTEAFF. The CDR3 DNA follows: TGTGCCAGCAGCTTTACAGGGGTGACTGAAGCTTTCTTT.

The chain recombines TRBV15 with TRBJ2-7; no reliable D call. The germline V gene encodes CDR1 LNHNV and CDR2 YYDKDF (reference sequence). CDR3 length: 13 residues. Trimming removed 4 bases from V and 4 bases from J, with 11 bases in between. CDR3 loop: CATSKWQTYEQYF. CDR3 bases: TGTGCCACCAGCAAGTGGCAGACATACGAGCAGTACTTC.

This clone was observed a single time. The rearrangement uses TRBV28 and TRBJ2-2, with 10 bases that match TRBD1. This CDR3 is built from 16 residues. J was trimmed by 3 bases and V by 6 bases; bases with no gene match: 7. The V gene's germline CDR1 is MDHEN and CDR2 SYDVKM. CDR3 sequence: CASSPYGTGDTGELFF. CDR3 DNA: TGTGCCAGCAGCCCATACGGGACAGGGGACACCGGGGAGCTGTTTTTT.

The chain couples TRBV5-4 to TRBJ2-1, with a tentative D call TRBD2 (5 bases). There are 15 residues in the CDR3. The germline V and J ends were trimmed by 4 bases and 3 bases, with 14 bases remaining between them. The germline V gene encodes CDR1 SGHNT and CDR2 YYREEE (reference sequence). CDR3 nucleotides: TGTGCCAGCAGCCCCGGTAGTAGCGACTACAATGAGCAGTTCTTC. Protein: CASSPGSSDYNEQFF.

This chain connects TRBV18 to TRBJ2-2, with D unclear. The germline V gene encodes CDR1 KGHSH and CDR2 LQKENI. The CDR3 extends over 16 amino acids. V was pared by 0 bases and J by 2 bases, with 10 bases between. CDR3 DNA sequence: TGTGCCAGCTCACCACCGATGGGCGCAAACACCGGGGAGCTGTTTTTT. Its translation: CASSPPMGANTGELFF.

Remarks on this clone: A junction boundary mismatches the germline segment, possibly from a read error. V usage is TRBV5-4 and J usage is TRBJ1-3; 10 bases agree with TRBD1. Germline V gene data show CDR1 as SGHNT and CDR2 as YYREEE (reference sequence). The CDR3 runs 12 residues. CDR3 sequence (DNA): TGTGCCAGCAGCTTGGTAGGGGACAGGGGCACTTTT. Its translation is CASSLVGDRGTF.

The chain joins TRBV6-6 to TRBJ2-7; TRBD1 matches 9 bases. The trim removed 4 bases at V and 6 bases at J, leaving 10 bases unmatched. The CDR3 runs to 15 residues. CDR1 is MNHNY and CDR2 is SVGAGI in the germline V gene (reference sequence). The CDR3 is CASSSSGTGRPEQYF. The CDR3, as DNA: TGTGCCAGCAGTTCTTCCGGGACAGGGAGGCCCGAGCAGTACTTC.

This clone was seen only once. The chain links TRBV19 to TRBJ1-5, with D possibly TRBD1 on 5 matching bases. CDR3 length: 13 residues. Per germline, CDR1 LNHDA and CDR2 SQIVND (reference sequence). Trimming cost V 3 bases and J 5 bases, with 8 bases left between them. CDR3 region: CASSIQGYQPQHF. In DNA, the CDR3 is TGTGCCAGTAGTATCCAGGGCTATCAGCCCCAGCATTTT.

The chain uses TRBV5-1 and TRBJ2-3, with 14 bases aligning to TRBD2. V lost 0 bases and J lost 4; bases outside the gene matches: 1. This CDR3 is built from 16 residues. The germline V gene has CDR1 SGHRS and CDR2 YFSETQ. CDR3 residues: CASSLGLAGGSDTQYF. CDR3 DNA sequence: TGCGCCAGCAGCTTGGGACTAGCGGGAGGGTCAGATACGCAGTATTTT.

The chain combines TRBV6-1 with TRBJ1-5; 9 positions agree with TRBD1. V lost 5 bases to trimming and J lost 6 bases; unmatched junction nucleotides: 5. Germline V lookup: CDR1 MNHNS, CDR2 SASEGT. There are 14 residues in the CDR3. CDR3 sequence: CASSRDRESQPQHF. For the CDR3, the DNA is TGTGCCAGCAGTCGGGACAGGGAAAGTCAGCCCCAGCATTTT.

The chain combines TRBV6-5 with TRBJ2-7; TRBD2 agrees at 9 bases. V lost 8 bases, J lost 0 bases, and 5 bases stayed unmatched. The CDR3 is 14 residues long. CDR1 and CDR2 from the germline V gene are MNHEY and SVGAGI. The CDR3 sequence is CASPQGLASYEQYF. DNA for the CDR3: TGTGCCAGCCCCCAGGGACTAGCCTCCTACGAGCAGTACTTC.

J is TRBJ1-2 and V is TRBV18; D might be TRBD1 (6 bases). The V gene's germline CDR1 is KGHSH and CDR2 LQKENI. The CDR3 is made up of 14 amino acids. V lost 3 bases, J lost 8 bases, and 16 bases lay in between. The CDR3 region has the DNA TGTGCCAGCTCACCGAGAGAAAGAACAGGGGGCTACACCTTC. Translating it yields CASSPRERTGGYTF.

The CDR3 DNA follows: TGTGCCAGCAGCCCAGCACCCCAGGCCAACGAGCAGTACTTC. As protein: CASSPAPQANEQYF. This sequence joins TRBV7-6 and TRBJ2-7, with D unclear. The CDR3 totals 14 residues. Germline V gene lookup returns CDR1 SGHVS and CDR2 FNYEAQ. Trimming took off 5 bases at V and 5 bases at J, with 16 bases between the two ends.

The CDR3 DNA follows: TGTGCCACCAGCAGAGCTACTAGCTACGAGCAGTACTTC. Translated, it gives CATSRATSYEQYF. The V and J genes are TRBV15 and TRBJ2-7; D is possibly TRBD2 (5 bases). Germline CDR1 is LNHNV and CDR2 is YYDKDF (reference sequence). V lost 1 base and J 3 bases, leaving 7 bases between the germline ends. This CDR3 is built from 13 residues.

The chain joins TRBV19 to TRBJ1-5; the match to TRBD1 covers 9 bases. With V trimmed by 4 bases and J by 5 bases, 9 bases remained unmatched. Germline CDR1 and CDR2: LNHDA and SQIVND (reference sequence). The CDR3 loop spans 16 amino acids. The CDR3 nucleotides read TGTGCCAGTAGTACCACAACGGGACAGGGCCATCAGCCCCAGCATTTT. Protein sequence: CASSTTTGQGHQPQHF.

In DNA form, the CDR3 reads TGTGCCAGCAGTGAACTGGGGGCATTCACTGAAGCTTTCTTT. Its translation: CASSELGAFTEAFF. This chain connects TRBV6-1 to TRBJ1-1, with D maybe TRBD1 (6 bases). Germline-derived CDR1 and CDR2 are MNHNS and SASEGT. Trimming removed 2 bases at V and 4 bases at J, with 11 bases between. The CDR3 spans 14 residues.

The CDR3 loop is CASSLTASGRAGDNEQFF. The DNA for the CDR3 is TGTGCCAGCAGCTTAACGGCTAGCGGGAGGGCCGGGGACAATGAGCAGTTCTTC. The chain combines TRBV7-3 with TRBJ2-1, with TRBD2 matching over 12 bases. Per germline, CDR1 SGHTA and CDR2 FQGTGA. The V and J ends lost 0 bases and 5 bases, in that order; junction bases with no gene match: 8. The CDR3 has 18 amino acids.

The chain uses TRBV7-2 and TRBJ2-7; D might be TRBD2 (5 bases). The V end lost 2 bases, the J end lost 4 bases, and 15 bases lay between the germline ends. CDR3 length: 15 residues. Germline V gene lookup returns CDR1 SGHTA and CDR2 FQGNSA. This CDR3 reads CASSLTAVPGYEQYF. The CDR3 DNA reads TGTGCCAGCAGCTTAACGGCCGTGCCGGGGTACGAGCAGTACTTC.

The chain combines TRBV9 with TRBJ2-2; 8 bases are a match to TRBD2. CDR3 size: 16 residues. Germline values: CDR1 SGDLS, CDR2 YYNGEE. Unmatched junction bases numbered 11, after V lost 6 bases and J lost 4 bases. The CDR3 region has the DNA TGTGCCAGCACCCGTACGGGACTAGGTCTCACCGGGGAGCTGTTTTTT. Protein: CASTRTGLGLTGELFF.

The genes are TRBV18 and TRBJ2-7; D possibly corresponds to TRBD1 (6 bases). Deletions cut 1 base from V and 3 bases from J, with 10 bases between. The CDR3 runs 14 residues. The germline V gene encodes CDR1 KGHSH and CDR2 LQKENI. The CDR3 sequence: CASSPLRTDYEQYF. The DNA of the CDR3 is TGTGCCAGCTCACCACTCAGGACAGACTACGAGCAGTACTTC.

V gene TRBV6-6 combines with J gene TRBJ2-7; 7 nucleotides match TRBD1. V lost 6 bases to trimming and J lost 3 bases; unmatched junction nucleotides: 11. Germline loops: CDR1 MNHNY, CDR2 SVGAGI (reference sequence). The CDR3 contains 15 residues. CDR3 protein: CASRRDPGQNYEQYF. The DNA of the CDR3 is TGTGCCAGCAGAAGAGATCCGGGACAGAACTACGAGCAGTACTTC.

V gene TRBV5-4 combines with J gene TRBJ2-7; 12 positions agree with TRBD2. V lost 8 bases to trimming and J lost 0 bases; unmatched junction nucleotides: 9. The CDR3 extends over 16 amino acids. CDR1 is SGHNT and CDR2 is YYREEE in the germline V gene (reference sequence). This CDR3 is CARVRLAGESSYEQYF. CDR3 sequence (DNA): TGTGCCAGGGTTAGACTAGCGGGAGAGTCCTCCTACGAGCAGTACTTC.

This chain connects TRBV7-6 to TRBJ2-1; a possible D gene is TRBD2 (7 bases). The CDR3 runs 16 residues. Germline V CDR1 and CDR2: SGHVS, FNYEAQ. Trimming took off 1 base at V and 5 bases at J, with 15 bases between the two ends. The CDR3 nucleotides are TGTGCCAGCAGCTTAGAGGGGGGGTTCGCTAACAATGAGCAGTTCTTC. It yields the protein CASSLEGGFANNEQFF. The whole variable domain, filled in from reference TRBV7-6 and TRBJ2-1, reads GAGVSQSPRYKVTKRGQDVALRCDPISGHVSLYWYRQALGQGPEFLTYFNYEAQQDKSGLPNDRFSAERPEGSISTLTIQRTEQRDSAMYRCASSLEGGFANNEQFFGPGTRLTVL.

This chain uses TRBV18 with TRBJ1-5, with D tentatively TRBD1 (6 bases). This CDR3 spans 12 amino acids. Looked up from germline, CDR1 is KGHSH and CDR2 is LQKENI. The V and J ends lost 3 bases and 7 bases respectively, with 7 bases between them. CDR3 in DNA: TGTGCCAGCTCACCGGGGGCCCAGCCCCAGCATTTT. Encoded protein: CASSPGAQPQHF.

The chain has TRBV5-1 and TRBJ1-2; possible D gene TRBD1, 6 bases. V lost 4 bases, J lost 3 bases, and 13 bases lay in between. The CDR3 is made up of 14 amino acids. CDR1 and CDR2 from the germline V gene are SGHRS and YFSETQ. This CDR3 reads CASSLQGAHYGYTF. Here the CDR3 DNA reads TGCGCCAGCAGCCTACAGGGAGCCCACTATGGCTACACCTTC.

This rearrangement joins TRBV29-1 to TRBJ2-3; D possibly corresponds to TRBD2 (5 bases). Germline V gene sequence: CDR1 SQVTM, CDR2 ANQGSEA. Trimming stripped 2 bases from V and 5 bases from J, with 14 bases between. The CDR3 runs to 14 residues. The CDR3 bases are TGCAGCGTTGAATCGGACTTAGGTAAAGATACGCAGTATTTT. Protein product: CSVESDLGKDTQYF.